This T cell receptor beta chain stems from a study of CD8 T cells in Susac syndrome. A quantity of about 0.5 to 1 ug RNA underwent reverse transcription using random hexamers. The authors amplified TCR beta CDR3 across 54 Vbeta and 13 Jbeta using immunoSEQ multiplex PCR. TCRdb used MiXCR to reprocess the immunoSEQ multiplex PCR reads, holding one entry per CDR3 protein. Here the sample spans about 280,000 distinct CDR3 sequences, 85% being singletons. In blood CD8+ and CD4+ T cells, TCR beta underwent sequencing. Negative isolation was applied to CD8+ and CD4+ T cells, and FACS enrichment was applied to TEMRA cells. Germline CDR1 is MGHRA and CDR2 is YSYEKL. This CDR3 is built from 12 residues. To note about this clonotype: Germline and junction disagree at one end, which may indicate a read error.

This TCR came from a human donor with multiple sclerosis. Sequencing was performed on CD8+ T cells from PBMCs. This chain links TRBV4-1 with TRBJ2-3, with D unresolved. CDR3 residues: CASSQSTDTQYF. CDR3 nucleotides: TGTGCCAGCAGCCAGAGCACAGATACGCAGTATTTT.